This TCR beta chain was obtained from a study of metastatic and nonmetastatic thyroid tumors. In the study overall: It was across blood and tumor or nodule tissue from malignant and benign thyroid patients that repertoires were compared. Points from the study as a whole: Benign nodules reportedly had significantly lower TCR beta diversity than malignant thyroid tumors in blood and tumor.

There were no patients who had received any treatment before thyroid surgery. This clone appeared a few times. Its antigen remains unknown. TCRdb redid the clone calls on the PCR reads using MiXCR. Among about 36,000 clones, about a fifth were seen once, and the ten largest hold 15% to 19%. The CDR3 runs 15 residues. CDR1 is SNHLY and CDR2 is FYNNEI in the germline V gene. V lost 10 bases, J lost 6 bases, and 22 bases lay in between. The chain uses TRBV2 and TRBJ1-5, with a weak D call TRBD1 (6 bases). Material: blood. This TCR was sampled from a female donor with papillary thyroid cancer or a benign thyroid nodule (not recorded which). Some clones in this sample may be carry-over from other donors' samples. CDR3 sequence reads: CAITLGRGARQPQHF. The CDR3 DNA sequence: TGTGCCATCACTTTGGGGCGGGGGGCACGTCAGCCCCAGCATTTT.